These T cell receptor beta chains were read from a single sample in a study of OX40 agonist ivuxolimab in advanced cancers. The method was immunoSEQ multiplex PCR; TCRdb's version includes in-frame clones alone and lacks a portion of them. The sample contains 70,000 to 95,000 clones, about 85% of which appear only once. The specimen comprised CD4+ or CD8+ T cells sorted from blood, sampled in a trial of the OX40 agonist ivuxolimab. Source of these receptors: an adult with an advanced solid tumor such as melanoma, head and neck, liver or kidney cancer. Each CDR3 is given with its conserved first and last residue. The D gene is left open where the match is weak. Only some rows state a clone size, as once, few, many or a class for expanded clones.

D gene: TRBD1
CDR3 length: 15
J gene: TRBJ2-7
V gene: TRBV18
clone size: .
CDR3 DNA: TGTGCCAGCTCTACCATGGGACAGGGATCCTACGAGCAGTACTTC
CDR3 protein: CASSTMGQGSYEQYF

D gene: .
CDR3 length: 15
J gene: TRBJ2-1
V gene: TRBV5-1
clone size: .
CDR3 DNA: TGCGCCAGCAGCGTCCGCGGCGGGGACTACAATGAGCAGTTCTTC
CDR3 protein: CASSVRGGDYNEQFF

D gene: TRBD2
CDR3 length: 14
J gene: TRBJ2-3
V gene: TRBV10-3
clone size: .
CDR3 DNA: TGTGCCATCAGTGAGGGGGGGGACACAGATACGCAGTATTTT
CDR3 protein: CAISEGGDTDTQYF

D gene: TRBD1
CDR3 length: 16
J gene: TRBJ2-2
V gene: TRBV6-6
clone size: .
CDR3 DNA: TGTGCCAGCGCACTTATCGGGACAGTCGATACCGGGGAGCTGTTTTTT
CDR3 protein: CASALIGTVDTGELFF

D gene: TRBD1
CDR3 length: 15
J gene: TRBJ2-7
V gene: TRBV5-4
clone size: .
CDR3 DNA: TGTGCCAGCAGCTTGGGGGGACAGGGGGCACACGAGCAGTACTTC
CDR3 protein: CASSLGGQGAHEQYF

D gene: .
CDR3 length: 14
J gene: TRBJ1-4
V gene: TRBV30
clone size: .
CDR3 DNA: TGTGCCTGGAGTTCGGCACCAACTAATGAAAAACTGTTTTTT
CDR3 protein: CAWSSAPTNEKLFF

D gene: .
CDR3 length: 21
J gene: TRBJ2-6
V gene: TRBV19
clone size: .
CDR3 DNA: TGTGCCAGTACACAAGAGGGGGGAAACCCACTGAAATACTCTGGGGCCAACGTCCTGACTTTC
CDR3 protein: CASTQEGGNPLKYSGANVLTF

D gene: TRBD2
CDR3 length: 16
J gene: TRBJ2-1
V gene: TRBV6-4
clone size: .
CDR3 DNA: TGTGCCAGCAGTGACGGGGCGGGAGGAGGGTACAATGAGCAGTTCTTC
CDR3 protein: CASSDGAGGGYNEQFF

D gene: .
CDR3 length: 16
J gene: TRBJ2-7
V gene: TRBV5-6
clone size: .
CDR3 DNA: TGTGCCAGCAGCTTGAACGGCAGGGAGTACCGGCACGAGCAGTACTTC
CDR3 protein: CASSLNGREYRHEQYF

D gene: .
CDR3 length: 15
J gene: TRBJ1-5
V gene: TRBV7-2
clone size: .
CDR3 DNA: TGTGCCAGCAGCTTAGCTAGTTATAGCAATCAGCCCCAGCATTTT
CDR3 protein: CASSLASYSNQPQHF

D gene: .
CDR3 length: 16
J gene: TRBJ2-1
V gene: TRBV7-6
clone size: .
CDR3 DNA: TGTGCCAGCAGCGAGAGTACAGGTGGTTTGTCCGATGAGCAGTTCTTC
CDR3 protein: CASSESTGGLSDEQFF

D gene: TRBD2
CDR3 length: 16
J gene: TRBJ2-5
V gene: TRBV6-6
clone size: .
CDR3 DNA: TGTGCCAGCAGAAGACTAGCGGGGCGACTGGGGGAGACCCAGTACTTC
CDR3 protein: CASRRLAGRLGETQYF

D gene: .
CDR3 length: 16
J gene: TRBJ2-2
V gene: TRBV27
clone size: .
CDR3 DNA: TGTGCCAGCAGTCAGGAGGGGATCACATTTGGGGGGGAGCTGTTTTTT
CDR3 protein: CASSQEGITFGGELFF

D gene: .
CDR3 length: 15
J gene: TRBJ2-7
V gene: TRBV5-1
clone size: .
CDR3 DNA: TGCGCCAGCAGCTGTGTTTGGTGGGACTCCTACGAGCAGTACTTC
CDR3 protein: CASSCVWWDSYEQYF

D gene: TRBD2
CDR3 length: 15
J gene: TRBJ2-7
V gene: TRBV5-1
clone size: .
CDR3 DNA: TGCGCCAGCAGCCCGACTGTAAGCGGGAGAAACGAGCAGTACTTC
CDR3 protein: CASSPTVSGRNEQYF

D gene: .
CDR3 length: 13
J gene: TRBJ1-2
V gene: TRBV30
clone size: .
CDR3 DNA: TGTGCCTGGAGTGTACGCGGGAGGGGGGGCTACACCTTC
CDR3 protein: CAWSVRGRGGYTF

D gene: .
CDR3 length: 13
J gene: TRBJ2-2
V gene: TRBV19
clone size: .
CDR3 DNA: TGTGCCAGTAGTTACGCGAACACCGGGGAGCTGTTTTTT
CDR3 protein: CASSYANTGELFF

D gene: .
CDR3 length: 15
J gene: TRBJ1-1
V gene: TRBV5-1
clone size: .
CDR3 DNA: TGCGCCAGCAGCCAGATTCAGACAGGCGGGACTGAAGCTTTCTTT
CDR3 protein: CASSQIQTGGTEAFF

D gene: TRBD2
CDR3 length: 15
J gene: TRBJ2-7
V gene: TRBV6-5
clone size: .
CDR3 DNA: TGTGCCAGCAGTTACTCGAGTACGGCGGGAGGCGAGCAGTACTTC
CDR3 protein: CASSYSSTAGGEQYF

D gene: TRBD2
CDR3 length: 16
J gene: TRBJ2-3
V gene: TRBV5-1
clone size: .
CDR3 DNA: TGCGCCAGCAGCTTGAGCGGGGAGGCGTGGACAGATACGCAGTATTTT
CDR3 protein: CASSLSGEAWTDTQYF

D gene: TRBD2
CDR3 length: 15
J gene: TRBJ2-3
V gene: TRBV7-9
clone size: .
CDR3 DNA: TGTGCCAGCAGCTTCGGACTAGCGGTGGCAGATACGCAGTATTTT
CDR3 protein: CASSFGLAVADTQYF

D gene: .
CDR3 length: 15
J gene: TRBJ2-6
V gene: TRBV5-1
clone size: .
CDR3 DNA: TGCGCCAGCAGGATTCAGGACTCTGGGGCCAACGTCCTGACTTTC
CDR3 protein: CASRIQDSGANVLTF

D gene: .
CDR3 length: 14
J gene: TRBJ1-4
V gene: TRBV5-7
clone size: .
CDR3 DNA: TGTGCCAGCAGCTTCTATGCAACTAATGAAAAACTGTTTTTT
CDR3 protein: CASSFYATNEKLFF

D gene: .
CDR3 length: 14
J gene: TRBJ1-4
V gene: TRBV30
clone size: .
CDR3 DNA: TGTGCCTGGAGTCCTTGGGGTGCCAATGAAAAACTGTTTTTT
CDR3 protein: CAWSPWGANEKLFF

D gene: TRBD2
CDR3 length: 14
J gene: TRBJ2-7
V gene: TRBV6-5
clone size: .
CDR3 DNA: TGTGCCAGCCAGGGGGGACTAGCGGTCTACGAGCAGTACTTC
CDR3 protein: CASQGGLAVYEQYF

D gene: .
CDR3 length: 13
J gene: TRBJ1-1
V gene: TRBV6-5
clone size: once
CDR3 DNA: TGTGCCAGCAGTTACGGGGGGAGCACTGAAGCTTTCTTT
CDR3 protein: CASSYGGSTEAFF

D gene: .
CDR3 length: 15
J gene: TRBJ1-2
V gene: TRBV28
clone size: .
CDR3 DNA: TGTGCCAGCAGCCAAGGGGGGGCTTCTAACTATGGCTACACCTTC
CDR3 protein: CASSQGGASNYGYTF

D gene: .
CDR3 length: 16
J gene: TRBJ2-3
V gene: TRBV18
clone size: .
CDR3 DNA: TGTGCCAGCTCACCCCCTTCGGGGGTTACACAGAATACGCAGTATTTT
CDR3 protein: CASSPPSGVTQNTQYF

D gene: TRBD2
CDR3 length: 12
J gene: TRBJ2-2
V gene: TRBV6-5
clone size: .
CDR3 DNA: TGTGCCAGCAGCCCCGGGGGGGGGCAGCTGTTTTTT
CDR3 protein: CASSPGGGQLFF

D gene: .
CDR3 length: 14
J gene: TRBJ1-2
V gene: TRBV6-5
clone size: .
CDR3 DNA: TGTGCCAGCGGTCTCCCTGAGGGCAGAGGACGCTACACCTTC
CDR3 protein: CASGLPEGRGRYTF

D gene: .
CDR3 length: 13
J gene: TRBJ1-2
V gene: TRBV6-5
clone size: .
CDR3 DNA: TGTGCCAGCAGTTGGGGGGGAACCTATGGCTACACCTTC
CDR3 protein: CASSWGGTYGYTF

D gene: .
CDR3 length: 13
J gene: TRBJ1-5
V gene: TRBV6-5
clone size: .
CDR3 DNA: TGTGCCAGCAGTTACTCAGGGGCTCAGCCCCAGCATTTT
CDR3 protein: CASSYSGAQPQHF

D gene: .
CDR3 length: 11
J gene: TRBJ2-1
V gene: TRBV14
clone size: .
CDR3 DNA: TGTGCCAGCAGCCAAGGGGGGAATATGTTCTTC
CDR3 protein: CASSQGGNMFF

D gene: .
CDR3 length: 16
J gene: TRBJ2-5
V gene: TRBV5-5
clone size: .
CDR3 DNA: TGTGCCAGCAGCTTGGACCTTGTGCCCGCAATGGAGACCCAGTACTTC
CDR3 protein: CASSLDLVPAMETQYF

D gene: TRBD2
CDR3 length: 15
J gene: TRBJ2-2
V gene: TRBV10-3
clone size: few
CDR3 DNA: TGTGCCATCAGGGGACTAGCGGGAAATACCGGGGAGCTGTTTTTT
CDR3 protein: CAIRGLAGNTGELFF

D gene: .
CDR3 length: 12
J gene: TRBJ2-7
V gene: TRBV28
clone size: .
CDR3 DNA: TGTGCCAGCAGGCTAGACGGATACGAGCAGTACTTC
CDR3 protein: CASRLDGYEQYF

D gene: .
CDR3 length: 13
J gene: TRBJ2-3
V gene: TRBV5-4
clone size: .
CDR3 DNA: TGTGCCAGCAGCTCACAGGGAACAGATACGCAGTATTTT
CDR3 protein: CASSSQGTDTQYF

D gene: TRBD2
CDR3 length: 17
J gene: TRBJ2-5
V gene: TRBV28
clone size: .
CDR3 DNA: TGTGCCAGCAGTTTCGGACTAGCGGGAGGGTTGGGGGAGACCCAGTACTTC
CDR3 protein: CASSFGLAGGLGETQYF

D gene: .
CDR3 length: 15
J gene: TRBJ2-3
V gene: TRBV7-8
clone size: .
CDR3 DNA: TGTGCCAGCAGCTTAGTGGCAGGAGGCACAGATACGCAGTATTTT
CDR3 protein: CASSLVAGGTDTQYF

D gene: TRBD1
CDR3 length: 18
J gene: TRBJ2-2
V gene: TRBV14
clone size: .
CDR3 DNA: TGTGCCAGCAGCCAAGAAGCGGAGGGACAGGTGAAGACCGGGGAGCTGTTTTTT
CDR3 protein: CASSQEAEGQVKTGELFF

D gene: .
CDR3 length: 13
J gene: TRBJ2-5
V gene: TRBV11-2
clone size: .
CDR3 DNA: TGTGGAACACAGGGCGGCGGGGAGGAGACCCAGTACTTC
CDR3 protein: CGTQGGGEETQYF

D gene: .
CDR3 length: 12
J gene: TRBJ2-5
V gene: TRBV19
clone size: .
CDR3 DNA: TGTGCCAGTAGACAGGGTCAAGAGACCCAGTACTTC
CDR3 protein: CASRQGQETQYF

D gene: TRBD2
CDR3 length: 13
J gene: TRBJ2-7
V gene: TRBV5-1
clone size: .
CDR3 DNA: TGCGCCAGCAGTCTTAGCGGGATCTACGAGCAGTACTTC
CDR3 protein: CASSLSGIYEQYF

D gene: TRBD2
CDR3 length: 13
J gene: TRBJ2-3
V gene: TRBV29-1
clone size: .
CDR3 DNA: TGCAGCGTTGATCCCCAGCGGGGGTATACGCAGTATTTT
CDR3 protein: CSVDPQRGYTQYF

D gene: TRBD1
CDR3 length: 13
J gene: TRBJ1-2
V gene: TRBV9
clone size: .
CDR3 DNA: TGTGCCAGCGGGGCGAGGGACAGGGGAGGCTACACCTTC
CDR3 protein: CASGARDRGGYTF

D gene: .
CDR3 length: 14
J gene: TRBJ2-5
V gene: TRBV30
clone size: .
CDR3 DNA: TGTGCCTGGAGTGTACTTGAGTACCAAGAGACCCAGTACTTC
CDR3 protein: CAWSVLEYQETQYF

D gene: .
CDR3 length: 13
J gene: TRBJ2-2
V gene: TRBV5-6
clone size: .
CDR3 DNA: TGTGCCAGCAGCTTGTATGTCCTCGGGGAGCTGTTTTTT
CDR3 protein: CASSLYVLGELFF

D gene: TRBD2
CDR3 length: 15
J gene: TRBJ2-1
V gene: TRBV30
clone size: .
CDR3 DNA: TGTGCCTGCCCGATTGTAGCGGGAGTGCACAATGAGCAGTTCTTC
CDR3 protein: CACPIVAGVHNEQFF

D gene: TRBD2
CDR3 length: 15
J gene: TRBJ2-1
V gene: TRBV19
clone size: once
CDR3 DNA: TGTGCCAGTAGTATCCCGGGACTAGCGGGAATTGAGCAGTTCTTC
CDR3 protein: CASSIPGLAGIEQFF

D gene: .
CDR3 length: 15
J gene: TRBJ2-3
V gene: TRBV27
clone size: once
CDR3 DNA: TGTGCCAGCAGCCCGCGGACCTGGGGCACAGATACGCAGTATTTT
CDR3 protein: CASSPRTWGTDTQYF